This entry describes one T cell receptor beta chain. This sample was taken from a study of monozygotic twins with inflammatory bowel disease. The CDR3 runs to 13 residues. Germline CDR1 reads SGHTA; CDR2 reads FQGTGA. Reprocessing the 5' RACE reads, TCRdb reports a single entry for every CDR3 protein and omits DNA. Found here are around 380,000 distinct CDR3 sequences; the top ten clones hold 2.4%. The receptor was isolated from a human donor with ulcerative colitis or Crohn's disease, or a healthy co-twin of an affected twin (not recorded which). The material sequenced was blood. The chain couples TRBV7-3 to TRBJ1-1; TCRdb picks TRBD1, but there is no DNA to check that call. CDR3 loop: CASSLGAGAEAFF.